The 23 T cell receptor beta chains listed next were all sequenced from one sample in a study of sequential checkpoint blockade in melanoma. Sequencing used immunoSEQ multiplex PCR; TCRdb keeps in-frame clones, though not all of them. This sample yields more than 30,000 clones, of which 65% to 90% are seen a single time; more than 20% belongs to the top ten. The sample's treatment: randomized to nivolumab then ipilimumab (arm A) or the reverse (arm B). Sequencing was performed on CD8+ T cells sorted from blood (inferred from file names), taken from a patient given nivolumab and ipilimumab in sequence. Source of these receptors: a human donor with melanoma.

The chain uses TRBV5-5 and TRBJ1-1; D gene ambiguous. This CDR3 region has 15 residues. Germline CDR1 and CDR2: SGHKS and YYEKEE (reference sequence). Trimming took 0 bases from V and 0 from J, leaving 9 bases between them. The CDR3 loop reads CASSLEQHLNTEAFF. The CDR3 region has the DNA TGTGCCAGCAGCTTGGAACAACACCTGAACACTGAAGCTTTCTTT.

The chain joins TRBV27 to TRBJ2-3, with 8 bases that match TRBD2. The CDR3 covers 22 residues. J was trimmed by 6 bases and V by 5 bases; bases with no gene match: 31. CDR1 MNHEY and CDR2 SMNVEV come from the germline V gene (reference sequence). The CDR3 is CASSILPLNAGGPPAHTDTQYF. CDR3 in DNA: TGTGCCAGCAGTATACTCCCTCTTAACGCGGGAGGCCCTCCGGCGCACACTGATACGCAGTATTTT.

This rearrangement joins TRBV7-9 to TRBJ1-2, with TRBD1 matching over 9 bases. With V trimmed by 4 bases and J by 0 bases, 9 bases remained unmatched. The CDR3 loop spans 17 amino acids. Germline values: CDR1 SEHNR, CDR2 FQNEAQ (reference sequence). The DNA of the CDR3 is TGTGCCAGCAGCTCCGACTTAGGGGACAGGGCTAACTATGGCTACACCTTC. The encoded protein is CASSSDLGDRANYGYTF.

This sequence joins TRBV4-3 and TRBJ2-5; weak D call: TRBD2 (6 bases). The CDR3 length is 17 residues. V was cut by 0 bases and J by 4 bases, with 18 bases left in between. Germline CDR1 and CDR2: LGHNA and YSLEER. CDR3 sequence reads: CASSQEVGLTGVETQYF. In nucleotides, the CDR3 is TGCGCCAGCAGCCAAGAGGTTGGGTTAACGGGAGTAGAGACCCAGTACTTC.

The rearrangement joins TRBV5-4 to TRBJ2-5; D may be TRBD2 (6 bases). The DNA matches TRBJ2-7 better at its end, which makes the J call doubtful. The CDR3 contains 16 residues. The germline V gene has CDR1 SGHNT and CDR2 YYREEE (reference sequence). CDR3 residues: CASSLAPGLSGYEQYF. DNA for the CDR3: TGTGCCAGCAGCTTAGCTCCGGGACTCTCTGGGTACGAGCAGTACTTC.

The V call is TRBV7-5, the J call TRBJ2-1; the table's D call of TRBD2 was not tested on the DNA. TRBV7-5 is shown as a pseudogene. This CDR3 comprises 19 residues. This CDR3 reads CARSLGRDMTSGGYNEQFF. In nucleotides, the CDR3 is TGTGCCAGAAGCTTAGGGAGGGATATGACTAGCGGGGGTTACAATGAGCAGTTCTTC.

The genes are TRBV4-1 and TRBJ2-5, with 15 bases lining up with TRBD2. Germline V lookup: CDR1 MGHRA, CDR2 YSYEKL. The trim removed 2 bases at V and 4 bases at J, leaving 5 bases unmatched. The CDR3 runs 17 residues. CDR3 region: CASSQRGLAGGGETQYF. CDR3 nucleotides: TGCGCCAGCAGCCAAAGGGGACTAGCGGGGGGAGGAGAGACCCAGTACTTC.

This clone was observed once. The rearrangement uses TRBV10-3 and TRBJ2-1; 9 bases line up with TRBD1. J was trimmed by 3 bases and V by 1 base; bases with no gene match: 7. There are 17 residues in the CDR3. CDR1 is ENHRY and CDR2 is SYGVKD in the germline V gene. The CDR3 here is CAISEFWDREDYNEQFF. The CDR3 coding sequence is TGTGCCATCAGTGAGTTCTGGGACAGGGAGGACTACAATGAGCAGTTCTTC.

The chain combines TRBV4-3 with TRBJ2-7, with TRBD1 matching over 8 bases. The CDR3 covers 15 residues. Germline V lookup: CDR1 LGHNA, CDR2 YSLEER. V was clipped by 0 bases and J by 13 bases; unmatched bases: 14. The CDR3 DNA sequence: TGCGCCAGCAGCCAAGATTGGACAGGGCCTTGGATTGAATACTTC. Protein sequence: CASSQDWTGPWIEYF.

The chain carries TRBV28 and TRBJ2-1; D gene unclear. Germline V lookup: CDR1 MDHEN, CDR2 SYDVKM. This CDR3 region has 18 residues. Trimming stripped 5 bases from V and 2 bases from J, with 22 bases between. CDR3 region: CASSHPGAKAKPYNEQFF. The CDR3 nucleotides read TGTGCCAGCAGTCACCCCGGAGCGAAGGCGAAGCCCTACAATGAGCAGTTCTTC.

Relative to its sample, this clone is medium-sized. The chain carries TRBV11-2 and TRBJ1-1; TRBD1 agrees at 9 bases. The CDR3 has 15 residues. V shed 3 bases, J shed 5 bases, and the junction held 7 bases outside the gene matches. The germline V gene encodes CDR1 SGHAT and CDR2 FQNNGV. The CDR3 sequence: CASSFSDRGWTEAFF. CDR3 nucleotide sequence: TGTGCCAGCAGCTTCAGCGACAGGGGGTGGACTGAAGCTTTCTTT.

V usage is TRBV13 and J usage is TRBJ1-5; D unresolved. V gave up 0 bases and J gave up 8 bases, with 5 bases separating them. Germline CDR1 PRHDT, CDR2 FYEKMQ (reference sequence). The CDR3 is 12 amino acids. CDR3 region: CASSLGREPQHF. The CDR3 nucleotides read TGTGCCAGCAGCTTAGGCCGGGAGCCCCAGCATTTT.

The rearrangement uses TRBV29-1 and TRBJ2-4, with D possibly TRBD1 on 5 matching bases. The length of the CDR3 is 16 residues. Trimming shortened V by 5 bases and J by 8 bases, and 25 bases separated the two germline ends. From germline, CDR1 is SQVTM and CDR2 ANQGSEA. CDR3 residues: CSVRWGDPILGDIQYF. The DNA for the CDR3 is TGCAGCGTTCGCTGGGGCGATCCCATTCTTGGGGACATTCAGTACTTC.

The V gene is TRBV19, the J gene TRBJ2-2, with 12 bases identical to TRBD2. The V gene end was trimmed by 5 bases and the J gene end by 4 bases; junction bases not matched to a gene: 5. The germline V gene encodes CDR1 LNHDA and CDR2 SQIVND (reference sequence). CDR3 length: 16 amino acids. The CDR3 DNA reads TGTGCCAGTAGTGCGGGACTAGCGGGTATCACCGGGGAGCTGTTTTTT. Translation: CASSAGLAGITGELFF. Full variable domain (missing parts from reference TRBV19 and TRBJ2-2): DGGITQSPKYLFRKEGQNVTLSCEQNLNHDAMYWYRQDPGQGLRLIYYSQIVNDFQKGDIAEGYSVSREKKESFPLTVTSAQKNPTAFYLCASSAGLAGITGELFFGEGSRLTVL.

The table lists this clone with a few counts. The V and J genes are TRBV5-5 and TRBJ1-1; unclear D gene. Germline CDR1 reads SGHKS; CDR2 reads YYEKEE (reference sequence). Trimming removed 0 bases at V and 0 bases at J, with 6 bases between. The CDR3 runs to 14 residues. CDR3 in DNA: TGTGCCAGCAGCTTGGGAGGGTTGAACACTGAAGCTTTCTTT. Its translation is CASSLGGLNTEAFF.

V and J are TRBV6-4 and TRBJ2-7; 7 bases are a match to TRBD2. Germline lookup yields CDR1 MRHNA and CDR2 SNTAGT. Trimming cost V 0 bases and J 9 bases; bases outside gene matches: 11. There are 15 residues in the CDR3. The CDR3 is CASSDSLGSGGGQYF. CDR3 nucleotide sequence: TGTGCCAGCAGTGACTCTTTAGGGTCTGGGGGGGGGCAGTACTTC.

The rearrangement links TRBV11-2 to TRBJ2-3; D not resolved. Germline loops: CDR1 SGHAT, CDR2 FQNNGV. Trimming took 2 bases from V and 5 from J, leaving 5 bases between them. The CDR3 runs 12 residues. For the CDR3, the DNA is TGTGCCAGCAGCTTATCGGGAGATACGCAGTATTTT. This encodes CASSLSGDTQYF.

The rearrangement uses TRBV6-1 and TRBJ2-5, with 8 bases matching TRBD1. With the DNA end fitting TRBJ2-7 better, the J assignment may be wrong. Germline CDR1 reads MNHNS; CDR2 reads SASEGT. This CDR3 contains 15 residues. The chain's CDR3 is CASSWTGKGTYEQYF. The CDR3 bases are TGTGCCAGCAGTTGGACAGGGAAAGGGACCTACGAGCAGTACTTC.

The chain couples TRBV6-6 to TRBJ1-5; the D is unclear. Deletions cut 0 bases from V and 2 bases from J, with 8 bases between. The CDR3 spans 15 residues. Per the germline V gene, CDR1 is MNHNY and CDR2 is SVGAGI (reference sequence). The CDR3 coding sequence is TGTGCCAGCAGTTACTCTGGGCGGGGCAATCAGCCCCAGCATTTT. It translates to CASSYSGRGNQPQHF.

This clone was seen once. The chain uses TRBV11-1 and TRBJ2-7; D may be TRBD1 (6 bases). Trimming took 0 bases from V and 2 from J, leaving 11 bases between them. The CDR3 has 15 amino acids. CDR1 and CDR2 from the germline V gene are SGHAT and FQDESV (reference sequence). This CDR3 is CASSLARGLPYEQYF. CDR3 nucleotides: TGTGCCAGCAGCTTAGCCAGGGGTCTCCCCTACGAGCAGTACTTC.

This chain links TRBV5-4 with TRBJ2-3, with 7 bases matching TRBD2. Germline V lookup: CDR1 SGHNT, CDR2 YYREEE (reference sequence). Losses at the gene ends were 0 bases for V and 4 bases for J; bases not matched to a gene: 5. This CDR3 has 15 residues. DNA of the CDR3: TGTGCCAGCAGCTTGGGGACTAGGGGTTCAGATACGCAGTATTTT. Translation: CASSLGTRGSDTQYF.

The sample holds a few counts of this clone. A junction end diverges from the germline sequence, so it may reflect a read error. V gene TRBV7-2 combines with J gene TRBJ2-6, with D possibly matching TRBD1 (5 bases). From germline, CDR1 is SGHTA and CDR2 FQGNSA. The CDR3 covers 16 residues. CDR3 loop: CASSPGAGSGANVLTF. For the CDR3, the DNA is TGCGCCAGCAGCCCTGGCGCAGGGTCCGGGGCCAACGTCCTGACTTTC.

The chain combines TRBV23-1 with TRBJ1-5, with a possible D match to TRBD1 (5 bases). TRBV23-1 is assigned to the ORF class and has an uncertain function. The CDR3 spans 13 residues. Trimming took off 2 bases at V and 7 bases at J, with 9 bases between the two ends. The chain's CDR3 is CASSQKKGQPQHF. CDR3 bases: TGCGCCAGCAGTCAAAAAAAGGGGCAGCCCCAGCATTTT.